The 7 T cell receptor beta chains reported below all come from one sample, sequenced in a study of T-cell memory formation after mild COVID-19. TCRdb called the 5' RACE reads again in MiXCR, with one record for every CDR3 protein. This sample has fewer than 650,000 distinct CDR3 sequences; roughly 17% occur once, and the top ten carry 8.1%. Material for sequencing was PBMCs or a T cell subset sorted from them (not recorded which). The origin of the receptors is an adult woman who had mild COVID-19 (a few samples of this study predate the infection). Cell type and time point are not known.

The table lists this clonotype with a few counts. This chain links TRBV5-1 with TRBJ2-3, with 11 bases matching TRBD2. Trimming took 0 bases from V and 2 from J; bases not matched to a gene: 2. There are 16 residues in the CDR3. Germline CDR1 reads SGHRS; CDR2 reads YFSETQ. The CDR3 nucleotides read TGCGCCAGCAGCTTGGATAGCGGGGGGGCCACAGATACGCAGTATTTT. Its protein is CASSLDSGGATDTQYF.

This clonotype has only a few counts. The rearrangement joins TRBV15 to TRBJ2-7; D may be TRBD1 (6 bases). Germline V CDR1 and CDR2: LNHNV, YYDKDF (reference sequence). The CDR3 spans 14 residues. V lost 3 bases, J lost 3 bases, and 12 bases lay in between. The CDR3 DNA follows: TGTGCCACCAGCAGTTTAGGACAGAGCTACGAGCAGTACTTC. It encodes CATSSLGQSYEQYF.

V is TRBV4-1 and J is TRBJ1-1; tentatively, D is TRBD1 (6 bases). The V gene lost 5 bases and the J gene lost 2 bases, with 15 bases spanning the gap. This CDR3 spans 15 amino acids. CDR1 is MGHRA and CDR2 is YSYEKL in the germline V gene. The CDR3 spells CASSVQGLGNTEAFF. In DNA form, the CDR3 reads TGCGCCAGCAGCGTACAGGGTCTCGGTAACACTGAAGCTTTCTTT.

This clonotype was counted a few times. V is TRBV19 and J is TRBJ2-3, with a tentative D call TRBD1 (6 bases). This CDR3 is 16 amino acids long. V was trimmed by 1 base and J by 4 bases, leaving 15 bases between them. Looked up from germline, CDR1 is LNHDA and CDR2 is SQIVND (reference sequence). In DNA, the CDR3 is TGTGCCAGTAGTATAGGCCCCACAGGGCGGCCAGATACGCAGTATTTT. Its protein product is CASSIGPTGRPDTQYF.

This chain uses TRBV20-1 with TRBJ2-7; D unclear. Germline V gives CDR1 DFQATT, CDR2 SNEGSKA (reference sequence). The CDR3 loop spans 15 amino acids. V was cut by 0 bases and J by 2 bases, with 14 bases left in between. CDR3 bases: TGCAGTGCTAGAGATCTCTCCCCGGATACCTACGAGCAGTACTTC. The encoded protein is CSARDLSPDTYEQYF.

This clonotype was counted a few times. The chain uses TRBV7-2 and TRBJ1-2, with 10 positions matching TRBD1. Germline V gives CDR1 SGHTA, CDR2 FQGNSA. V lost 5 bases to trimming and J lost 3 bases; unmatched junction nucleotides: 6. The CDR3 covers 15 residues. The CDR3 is CASSVRQGAYYGYTF. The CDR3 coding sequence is TGTGCCAGCAGCGTAAGACAGGGGGCGTACTATGGCTACACCTTC.

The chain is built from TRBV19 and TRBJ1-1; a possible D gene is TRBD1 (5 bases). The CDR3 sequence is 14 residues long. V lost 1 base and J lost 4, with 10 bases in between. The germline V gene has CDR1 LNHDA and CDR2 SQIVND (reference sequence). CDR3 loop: CASSIGGLGTEAFF. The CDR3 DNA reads TGTGCCAGTAGTATAGGGGGGTTGGGCACTGAAGCTTTCTTT. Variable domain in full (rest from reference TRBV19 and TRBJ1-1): DGGITQSPKYLFRKEGQNVTLSCEQNLNHDAMYWYRQDPGQGLRLIYYSQIVNDFQKGDIAEGYSVSREKKESFPLTVTSAQKNPTAFYLCASSIGGLGTEAFFGQGTRLTVV.